This TCR beta chain was observed in a study of CD8 T cells in Susac syndrome. From blood CD8+ and CD4+ T cells, TCR beta sequences were generated. Negative isolation was used for CD8+ and CD4+ T cells and FACS enrichment for TEMRA cells. An input of roughly 0.5 to 1 ug of RNA was subjected to reverse transcription using random hexamers. immunoSEQ multiplex PCR amplified TCR beta CDR3 across 54 Vbeta, 13 Jbeta. TCRdb re-called the immunoSEQ multiplex PCR reads with MiXCR, one entry per CDR3 protein. The sample yields about 300,000 distinct CDR3 sequences, roughly 85% seen once. The ends lost 4 bases at V and 5 bases at J; junction bases unmatched: 12. Germline V gives CDR1 MGHRA, CDR2 YSYEKL. This CDR3 comprises 16 residues.

The V gene is TRBV4-1, the J gene TRBJ1-2, with 8 bases lining up with TRBD1. Sequenced: CD8+ T cells from PBMCs. The sequence was collected from a human donor with multiple sclerosis. CDR3 in DNA: TGCGCCAGCAGCCCCCAACTTGGACAGGGAGGATATGGCTACACCTTC. Translation: CASSPQLGQGGYGYTF.